These 21 T cell receptor beta chains originate from one sample sequenced in a study of blood T cell repertoires in COVID-19. Produced via immunoSEQ multiplex PCR; TCRdb's table is partial and in-frame only. The sample shows hundreds of thousands of clones, 65% to 90% of them seen only once. The source material was PBMCs or T cells enriched from blood (not recorded which). The receptors derive from a man aged 35-49 years who had recovered from COVID-19.

This rearrangement joins TRBV9 to TRBJ1-2; 9 bases map to TRBD1. CDR3 length equals 14 residues. J gave up 8 bases and V 0 bases, and 5 bases lay outside the gene matches. CDR1 SGDLS and CDR2 YYNGEE come from the germline V gene. The CDR3 DNA reads TGTGCCAGCAGCGTAGACAGGGGGCGCGGAGGCTACACCTTC. This translates into CASSVDRGRGGYTF.

The V and J genes are TRBV27 and TRBJ2-7; 13 nucleotides align to TRBD2. CDR3 size: 14 residues. Germline CDR1 and CDR2: MNHEY and SMNVEV (reference sequence). The V and J ends lost 4 bases and 4 bases, in that order; junction bases with no gene match: 1. CDR3 bases: TGTGCCAGCAGTTCGGGACTAGCGGGGTACGAGCAGTACTTC. Encoded protein: CASSSGLAGYEQYF.

J is TRBJ1-1 and V is TRBV28, with D hard to call. The CDR3 loop spans 15 amino acids. The V and J ends lost 6 bases and 4 bases respectively, with 18 bases between them. From germline, CDR1 is MDHEN and CDR2 SYDVKM. In DNA, the CDR3 is TGTGCCAGCAGAGCCGGTACAGTCCTCAGCACTGAAGCTTTCTTT. Residues: CASRAGTVLSTEAFF.

The genes are TRBV7-2 and TRBJ2-3; TRBD2 matches 13 bases. This CDR3 is 16 amino acids long. Germline CDR1 SGHTA, CDR2 FQGNSA. With 5 bases clipped from V and 1 base from J, the junction kept 3 bases outside the gene matches. The CDR3, as DNA: TGTGCCAGCAGCAGCGGGACTAGCGGGGGCACAGATACGCAGTATTTT. It translates to CASSSGTSGGTDTQYF.

The V call is TRBV27, the J call TRBJ1-4; D uncertain. Germline V gene sequence: CDR1 MNHEY, CDR2 SMNVEV (reference sequence). The CDR3 contains 14 residues. Trimming removed 2 bases from V and 6 bases from J, with 10 bases in between. In nucleotides, the CDR3 is TGTGCCAGCAGTTTAGCGGGGAGGGATGAAAAACTGTTTTTT. Residues: CASSLAGRDEKLFF. Complete variable domain (other parts from reference TRBV27 and TRBJ1-4): EAQVTQNPRYLITVTGKKLTVTCSQNMNHEYMSWYRQDPGLGLRQIYYSMNVEVTDKGDVPEGYKVSRKEKRNFPLILESPSPNQTSLYFCASSLAGRDEKLFFGSGTQLSVL.

The chain has TRBV3-1 (or the pseudogene TRBV3-2) and TRBJ2-7; TRBD2 agrees at 12 bases. There are 16 residues in the CDR3. Per the germline V gene, CDR1 is LGHDT and CDR2 is YNNKEL (reference sequence). V lost 0 bases to trimming and J lost 5 bases; unmatched junction nucleotides: 5. CDR3 coding DNA: TGTGCCAGCAGCCAAGATTGGCTAGCGGGGGGGAACGAGCAGTACTTC. Translation: CASSQDWLAGGNEQYF.

This chain connects TRBV5-6 to TRBJ2-1; D is unresolved. CDR1 is SGHDT and CDR2 is YYEEEE in the germline V gene. Trimming stripped 0 bases from V and 10 bases from J, with 11 bases between. CDR3 length: 13 residues. Here the CDR3 DNA reads TGTGCCAGCAGCTTGGCCGGAAAAGCGGAGCAGTTCTTC. Its protein product is CASSLAGKAEQFF.

The chain recombines TRBV4-1 with TRBJ2-5, with a weak D call TRBD2 (5 bases). Per the germline V gene, CDR1 is MGHRA and CDR2 is YSYEKL. The germline V and J ends were trimmed by 3 bases and 5 bases, with 10 bases remaining between them. This CDR3 has 13 amino acids. CDR3 protein: CASSQLARETQYF. CDR3 sequence (DNA): TGCGCCAGCAGCCAGCTAGCAAGGGAGACCCAGTACTTC.

This clone occurred a few times. The CDR3 reads CASSLAQEDGYTF. CDR3 DNA: TGTGCCAGCAGCTTGGCCCAGGAGGATGGCTACACCTTC. V usage is TRBV5-4 and J usage is TRBJ1-2; no clear D. The CDR3 is 13 amino acids. The germline CDR1 and CDR2 sequences are SGHNT and YYREEE (reference sequence). V lost 0 bases and J 6 bases, leaving 9 bases between the germline ends.

This clone appeared a single time. This chain connects TRBV24-1 to TRBJ2-3; a weak D match, TRBD2 (6 bases). The CDR3 is 12 residues long. Germline loops: CDR1 KGHDR, CDR2 SFDVKD. V was trimmed by 9 bases and J by 0 bases, leaving 6 bases between them. CDR3: CATGTSTDTQYF. The CDR3 DNA reads TGTGCCACCGGGACTAGCACAGATACGCAGTATTTT.

The rearrangement links TRBV6-5 to TRBJ2-7, with TRBD1 identical over 7 bases. V shed 5 bases and J 9 bases; nucleotides not matched to a gene: 13. This CDR3 region has 14 residues. Germline loops: CDR1 MNHEY, CDR2 SVGAGI. The CDR3 DNA reads as TGTGCCAGCAGTAGCACGACAGGGTCAACGCGGCAGTACTTC. Residues: CASSSTTGSTRQYF.

The chain has TRBV27 and TRBJ2-1; TRBD1 matches 8 bases. The V gene's germline CDR1 is MNHEY and CDR2 SMNVEV (reference sequence). Trimming removed 5 bases from V and 7 bases from J; junction bases left unmatched: 13. The CDR3 totals 16 residues. Written as DNA, the CDR3 is TGTGCCAGCAGTCAAGGACAGGGATGGATTGGGAATGAGCAGTTCTTC. It encodes CASSQGQGWIGNEQFF.

This clone was observed a handful of times. The V call is TRBV7-9, the J call TRBJ1-2; D possibly corresponds to TRBD1 (5 bases). The germline V and J ends were trimmed by 6 bases and 8 bases, with 16 bases remaining between them. Looked up from germline, CDR1 is SEHNR and CDR2 is FQNEAQ (reference sequence). This CDR3 comprises 13 residues. Here the CDR3 DNA reads TGTGCCAGCAGTTCCTTTCCGGGGGAAGGCTACACCTTC. Protein sequence: CASSSFPGEGYTF.

The rearrangement joins TRBV9 to TRBJ2-5; perhaps TRBD1 as D (6 bases). V gave up 4 bases and J gave up 5 bases, with 18 bases separating them. Germline CDR1 is SGDLS and CDR2 is YYNGEE. The CDR3 is 15 amino acids. CDR3 protein: CASSPRGRAVETQYF. CDR3 bases: TGTGCCAGCAGCCCCAGGGGCAGGGCGGTGGAGACCCAGTACTTC.

The chain employs TRBV3-1 (or the pseudogene TRBV3-2) and TRBJ2-5; TRBD1 is a possible D gene (7 bases). Per germline, CDR1 LGHDT and CDR2 YNNKEL (reference sequence). Trimming cost V 2 bases and J 4 bases, with 14 bases left between them. The CDR3 covers 15 residues. The CDR3 spells CASSQLRQGGETQYF. As DNA, the CDR3 is TGTGCCAGCAGCCAATTACGCCAGGGGGGAGAGACCCAGTACTTC.

The V and J genes are TRBV14 and TRBJ2-5; 14 bases map to TRBD2. Trimming took 4 bases from V and 5 from J; bases not matched to a gene: 6. This CDR3 has 16 amino acids. The V gene's germline CDR1 is SGHDN and CDR2 FVKESK. The CDR3 sequence: CASSPGLAGAWETQYF. The DNA of the CDR3 is TGTGCCAGCAGCCCGGGACTAGCGGGGGCTTGGGAGACCCAGTACTTC.

The CDR3 nucleotides read TGTGCCAGCAGCGGGACTAAGGGTGCAGATACGCAGTATTTT. This gives the protein CASSGTKGADTQYF. The chain is built from TRBV3-1 (or the pseudogene TRBV3-2) and TRBJ2-3, with 7 bases fitting TRBD2. The germline CDR1 and CDR2 sequences are LGHDT and YNNKEL (reference sequence). After removal of 5 bases from V and 4 bases from J, the junction contained 6 bases not matched to a gene. The CDR3 spans 14 residues.

J is TRBJ2-3 and V is TRBV13, with 12 positions matching TRBD2. This CDR3 is built from 17 residues. The V segment lost 1 base and the J segment 0 bases; nucleotides outside the gene matches: 2. The germline CDR1 and CDR2 sequences are PRHDT and FYEKMQ (reference sequence). In nucleotides, the CDR3 is TGTGCCAGCAGCTTAGAACTAGCGGGGGGAAGCACAGATACGCAGTATTTT. This encodes CASSLELAGGSTDTQYF.

This rearrangement joins TRBV13 to TRBJ1-1; D possibly corresponds to TRBD1 (6 bases). The CDR3 consists of 14 residues. Germline V CDR1 and CDR2: PRHDT, FYEKMQ (reference sequence). V was pared by 2 bases and J by 4 bases, with 11 bases between. The CDR3, as DNA: TGTGCCAGCAGCTTATTACAGGGAGTCACTGAAGCTTTCTTT. Protein: CASSLLQGVTEAFF.

The chain carries TRBV2 and TRBJ1-3; D perhaps matches TRBD1 (5 bases). The germline V gene has CDR1 SNHLY and CDR2 FYNNEI. The CDR3 is 14 residues long. V gave up 9 bases and J gave up 4 bases, with 16 bases separating them. The CDR3 protein is CASKEVEGGNTIYF. DNA for the CDR3: TGTGCCAGTAAAGAAGTGGAGGGGGGAAACACCATATATTTT.

This clone was observed once. CDR3 amino acids: CASSLGTGSQETQYF. The CDR3 DNA sequence: TGTGCCAGCAGTCTCGGGACAGGGTCCCAAGAGACCCAGTACTTC. V and J are TRBV28 and TRBJ2-5; TRBD1 agrees at 9 bases. With V trimmed by 5 bases and J by 1 base, 5 bases remained unmatched. The CDR3 runs 15 residues. Germline loops: CDR1 MDHEN, CDR2 SYDVKM.